This TCR beta chain was recorded in a study of blood T cell repertoires in COVID-19. Across the study: Acute and convalescent COVID-19 specimens originated in the United States, Italy and Spain. From T cells, B-cell-depleted T cells, or PBMCs came the material, which was cDNA or gDNA.

Original data processing: Amplifying reference gene primers gave estimates of nucleated cell counts. Profiling relied on immunoSEQ multiplex PCR, and the TCRdb table lists in-frame clones only, not all of them. The DNA was the basis for D and trimming; V, J and clone size are from that table. Of tens of thousands of clones in the sample, around 84% are singletons; the top ten hold 25%. The CDR3 sequence is 14 residues long. CDR1 is SNHLY, CDR2 FYNNEI, per germline. Trimming stripped 6 bases from V and 2 bases from J, with 10 bases between. Sequencing used peripheral blood. This TCR was recovered from a man aged 55-75 years with acute or convalescent COVID-19. This chain connects TRBV2 to TRBJ2-2; TRBD1 might be the D (5 bases). CDR3 sequence reads: CASSLRENTGELFF. CDR3 DNA sequence: TGTGCCAGCAGCCTCAGGGAAAACACCGGGGAGCTGTTTTTT.